The clone carrying this T cell receptor (beta chain) was observed a few times. What it binds is unknown. This entry belongs to a study of CD8 T cells in ankylosing spondylitis. General study findings and limits: Reportedly, significant enrichment of disease-linked clones occurred in matched ankylosing spondylitis synovial fluid. Peripheral blood held disease-linked clones only at relatively low frequency, and these were CD8+.

Scientists made TCR beta libraries using quantitative 5'-RACE with molecular barcodes. TCRdb re-derived calls from the 5' RACE reads in MiXCR, one entry per CDR3 protein. The table lists 310,000 or so distinct CDR3 sequences, 20% of them singletons. The CDR3 sequence is 12 residues long. The germline V and J ends were trimmed by 0 bases and 8 bases, with 8 bases remaining between them. Per germline, CDR1 SGHRS and CDR2 YFSETQ. The V call is TRBV5-1, the J call TRBJ1-2; D is undetermined. The clonotype was recovered from a male donor with ankylosing spondylitis or in good health (not recorded which). Sequenced input: blood, either unsorted or a sorted T cell fraction (not recorded which). The CDR3 here is CASSLDLGGYTF. CDR3 DNA: TGCGCCAGCAGCTTGGATCTCGGGGGCTACACCTTC.